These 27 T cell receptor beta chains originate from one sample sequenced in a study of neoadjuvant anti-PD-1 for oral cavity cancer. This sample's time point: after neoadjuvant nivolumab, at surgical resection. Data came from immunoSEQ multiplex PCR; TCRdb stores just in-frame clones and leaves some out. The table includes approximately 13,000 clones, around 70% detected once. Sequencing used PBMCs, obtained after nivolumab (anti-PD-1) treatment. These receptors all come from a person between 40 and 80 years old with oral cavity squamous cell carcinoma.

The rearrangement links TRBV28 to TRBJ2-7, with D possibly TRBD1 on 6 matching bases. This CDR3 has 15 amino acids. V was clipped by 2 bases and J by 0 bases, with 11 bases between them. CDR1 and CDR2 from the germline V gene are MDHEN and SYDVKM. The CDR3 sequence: CASSLLQGNSYEQYF. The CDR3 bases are TGTGCCAGCAGTTTACTACAGGGTAACTCCTACGAGCAGTACTTC.

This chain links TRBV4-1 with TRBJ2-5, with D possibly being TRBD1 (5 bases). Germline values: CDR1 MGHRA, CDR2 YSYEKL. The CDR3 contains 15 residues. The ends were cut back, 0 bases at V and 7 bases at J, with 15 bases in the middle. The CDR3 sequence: CASSQDTDTSRTQYF. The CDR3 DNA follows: TGCGCCAGCAGCCAAGATACGGACACCTCCAGGACCCAGTACTTC.

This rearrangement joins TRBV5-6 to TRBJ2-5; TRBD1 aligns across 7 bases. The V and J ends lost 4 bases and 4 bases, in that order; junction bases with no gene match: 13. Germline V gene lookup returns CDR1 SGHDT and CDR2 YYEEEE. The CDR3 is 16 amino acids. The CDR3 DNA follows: TGTGCCAGCAGCCTTGCACAGGGGCGTACAGTAGAGACCCAGTACTTC. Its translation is CASSLAQGRTVETQYF.

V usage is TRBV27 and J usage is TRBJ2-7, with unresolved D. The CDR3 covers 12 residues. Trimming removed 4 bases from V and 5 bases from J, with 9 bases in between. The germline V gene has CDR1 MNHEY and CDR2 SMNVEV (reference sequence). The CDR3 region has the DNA TGTGCCAGCAGTTCCACCATCAACGAGCAGTACTTC. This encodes CASSSTINEQYF.

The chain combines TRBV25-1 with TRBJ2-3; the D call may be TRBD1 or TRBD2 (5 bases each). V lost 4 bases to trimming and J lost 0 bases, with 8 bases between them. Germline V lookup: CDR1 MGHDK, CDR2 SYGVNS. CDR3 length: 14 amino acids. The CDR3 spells CASSVRGSTDTQYF. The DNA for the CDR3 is TGTGCCAGCAGTGTACGGGGCAGCACAGATACGCAGTATTTT.

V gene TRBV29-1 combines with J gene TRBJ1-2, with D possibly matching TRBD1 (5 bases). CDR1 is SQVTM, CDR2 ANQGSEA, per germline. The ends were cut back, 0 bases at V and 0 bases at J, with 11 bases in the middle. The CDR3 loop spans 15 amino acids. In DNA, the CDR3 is TGCAGCGTTGAAGATAACAGGTTAGCTAACTATGGCTACACCTTC. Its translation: CSVEDNRLANYGYTF.

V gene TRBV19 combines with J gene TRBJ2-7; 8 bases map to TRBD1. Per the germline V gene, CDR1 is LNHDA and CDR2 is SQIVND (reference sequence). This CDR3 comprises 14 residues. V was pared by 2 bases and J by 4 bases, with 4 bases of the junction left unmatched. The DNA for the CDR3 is TGTGCCAGTAGTATACAGGGGGCGGCGTACGAGCAGTACTTC. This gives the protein CASSIQGAAYEQYF. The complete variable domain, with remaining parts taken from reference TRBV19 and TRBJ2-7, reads DGGITQSPKYLFRKEGQNVTLSCEQNLNHDAMYWYRQDPGQGLRLIYYSQIVNDFQKGDIAEGYSVSREKKESFPLTVTSAQKNPTAFYLCASSIQGAAYEQYFGPGTRLTVT.

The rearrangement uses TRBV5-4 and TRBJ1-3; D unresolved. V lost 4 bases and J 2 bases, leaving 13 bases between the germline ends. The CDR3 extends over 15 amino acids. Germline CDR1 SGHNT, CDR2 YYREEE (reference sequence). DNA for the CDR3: TGTGCCAGCAGCCCCTCAACGAGTGCTGGAAACACCATATATTTT. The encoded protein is CASSPSTSAGNTIYF.

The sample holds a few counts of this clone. The CDR3 loop is CASMGTGTGSFLRELFF. The CDR3 nucleotides are TGTGCCAGTATGGGGACCGGGACAGGGTCTTTTCTCAGGGAGCTGTTTTTT. The chain couples TRBV19 to TRBJ2-2; TRBD1 agrees at 9 bases. V lost 7 bases to trimming and J lost 9 bases; unmatched junction nucleotides: 18. The germline V gene encodes CDR1 LNHDA and CDR2 SQIVND (reference sequence). This CDR3 has 17 amino acids. The full variable domain, its missing parts supplied by reference TRBV19 and TRBJ2-2, is DGGITQSPKYLFRKEGQNVTLSCEQNLNHDAMYWYRQDPGQGLRLIYYSQIVNDFQKGDIAEGYSVSREKKESFPLTVTSAQKNPTAFYLCASMGTGTGSFLRELFFGEGSRLTVL.

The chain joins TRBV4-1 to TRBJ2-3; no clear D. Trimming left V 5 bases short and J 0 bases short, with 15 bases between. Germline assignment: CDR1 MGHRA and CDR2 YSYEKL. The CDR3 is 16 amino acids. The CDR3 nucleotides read TGCGCCAGCAGCAGTGGCGTGGCATCTAGCACAGATACGCAGTATTTT. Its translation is CASSSGVASSTDTQYF.

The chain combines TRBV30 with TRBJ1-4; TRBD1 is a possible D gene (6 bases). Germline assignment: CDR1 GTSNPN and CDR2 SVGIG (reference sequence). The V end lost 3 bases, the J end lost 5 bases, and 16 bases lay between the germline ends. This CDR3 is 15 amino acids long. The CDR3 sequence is CAWRVGQGPNEKLFF. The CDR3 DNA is TGTGCCTGGAGAGTGGGGCAGGGGCCGAATGAAAAACTGTTTTTT.

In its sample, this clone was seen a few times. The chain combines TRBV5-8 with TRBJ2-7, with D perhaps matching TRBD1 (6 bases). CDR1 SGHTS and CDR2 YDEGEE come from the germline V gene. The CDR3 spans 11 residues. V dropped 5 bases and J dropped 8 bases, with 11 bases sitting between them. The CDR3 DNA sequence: TGTGCCAGCAGTTTCGGACAGAAGCAGTACTTC. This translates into CASSFGQKQYF.

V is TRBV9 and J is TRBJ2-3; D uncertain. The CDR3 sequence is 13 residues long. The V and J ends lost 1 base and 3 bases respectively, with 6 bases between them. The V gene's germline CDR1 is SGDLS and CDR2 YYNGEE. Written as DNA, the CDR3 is TGTGCCAGCAGCGTACTGGGGACAGATACGCAGTATTTT. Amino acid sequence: CASSVLGTDTQYF.

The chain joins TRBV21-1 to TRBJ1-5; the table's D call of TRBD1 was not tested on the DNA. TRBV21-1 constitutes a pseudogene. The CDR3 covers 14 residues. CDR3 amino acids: CASLSRGGNQPQHF. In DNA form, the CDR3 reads TGTGCCAGCTTATCCAGGGGGGGCAATCAGCCCCAGCATTTT.

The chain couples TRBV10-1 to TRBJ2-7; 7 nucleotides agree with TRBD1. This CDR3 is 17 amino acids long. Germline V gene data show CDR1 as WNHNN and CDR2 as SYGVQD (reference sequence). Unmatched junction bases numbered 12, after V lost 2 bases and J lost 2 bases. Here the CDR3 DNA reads TGCGCCAGCAGTGAGACCCTAACAGGGGCGACTACCTACGAGCAGTACTTC. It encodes CASSETLTGATTYEQYF.

This chain's CDR3 is CASSQAGLAWGEQFF. Written as DNA, the CDR3 is TGTGCCAGCAGCCAAGCGGGACTAGCATGGGGGGAGCAGTTCTTC. The chain carries TRBV5-6 and TRBJ2-1; 9 bases match TRBD2. Germline trimming cut 4 bases from V and 10 bases from J; bases unmatched to any gene: 12. This CDR3 region has 15 residues. Per the germline V gene, CDR1 is SGHDT and CDR2 is YYEEEE.

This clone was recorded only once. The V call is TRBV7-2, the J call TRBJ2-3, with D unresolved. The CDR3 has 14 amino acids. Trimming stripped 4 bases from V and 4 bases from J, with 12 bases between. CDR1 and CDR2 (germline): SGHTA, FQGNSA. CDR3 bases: TGTGCCAGCAGCTACCGGGTCTTGGCAGATACGCAGTATTTT. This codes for CASSYRVLADTQYF. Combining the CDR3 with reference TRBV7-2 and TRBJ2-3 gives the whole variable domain GAGVSQSPSNKVTEKGKDVELRCDPISGHTALYWYRQSLGQGLEFLIYFQGNSAPDKSGLPSDRFSAERTGGSVSTLTIQRTQQEDSAVYLCASSYRVLADTQYFGPGTRLTVL.

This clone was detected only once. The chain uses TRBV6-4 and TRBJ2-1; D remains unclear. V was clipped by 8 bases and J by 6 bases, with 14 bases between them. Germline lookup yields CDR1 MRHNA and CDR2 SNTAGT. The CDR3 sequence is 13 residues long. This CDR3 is CASSEFSSNEQFF. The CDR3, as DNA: TGTGCCAGCTCCGAGTTCTCTTCCAATGAGCAGTTCTTC.

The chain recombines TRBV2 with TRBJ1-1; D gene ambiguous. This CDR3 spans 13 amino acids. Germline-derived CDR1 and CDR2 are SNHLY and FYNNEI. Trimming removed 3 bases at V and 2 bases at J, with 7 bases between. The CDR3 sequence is CASSEGFNTEAFF. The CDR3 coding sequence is TGTGCCAGCAGTGAGGGGTTCAACACTGAAGCTTTCTTT.

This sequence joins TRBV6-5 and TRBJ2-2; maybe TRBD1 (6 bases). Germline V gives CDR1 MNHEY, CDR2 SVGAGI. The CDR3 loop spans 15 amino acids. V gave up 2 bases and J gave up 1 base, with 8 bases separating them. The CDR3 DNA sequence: TGTGCCAGCAGTTACATGGGACAGAACACCGGGGAGCTGTTTTTT. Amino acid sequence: CASSYMGQNTGELFF.

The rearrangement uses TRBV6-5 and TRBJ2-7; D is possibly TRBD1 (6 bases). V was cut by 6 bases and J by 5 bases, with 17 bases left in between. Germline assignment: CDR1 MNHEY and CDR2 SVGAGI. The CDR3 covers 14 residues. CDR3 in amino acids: CASSPTGPWNEQYF. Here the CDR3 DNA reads TGTGCCAGCAGCCCGACAGGCCCCTGGAACGAGCAGTACTTC.

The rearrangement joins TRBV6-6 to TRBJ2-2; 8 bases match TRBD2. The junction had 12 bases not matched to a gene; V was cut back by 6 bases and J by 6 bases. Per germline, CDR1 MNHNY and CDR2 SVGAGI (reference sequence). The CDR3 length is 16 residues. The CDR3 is CASSSPVAGRAGELFF. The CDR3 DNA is TGTGCCAGCAGCTCTCCGGTAGCGGGAAGGGCCGGGGAGCTGTTTTTT.

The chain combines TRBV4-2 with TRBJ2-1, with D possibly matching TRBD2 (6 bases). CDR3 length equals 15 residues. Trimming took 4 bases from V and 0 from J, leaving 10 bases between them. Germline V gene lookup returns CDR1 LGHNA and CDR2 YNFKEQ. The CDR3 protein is CASSLGGPSYNEQFF. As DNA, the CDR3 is TGTGCCAGCAGCCTAGGAGGGCCCTCCTACAATGAGCAGTTCTTC.

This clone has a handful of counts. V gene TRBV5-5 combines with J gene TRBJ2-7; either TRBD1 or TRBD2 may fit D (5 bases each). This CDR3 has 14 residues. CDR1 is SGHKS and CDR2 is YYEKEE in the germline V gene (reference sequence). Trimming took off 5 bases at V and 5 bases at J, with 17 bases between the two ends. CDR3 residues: CASSPGTPVHEQYF. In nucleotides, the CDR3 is TGTGCCAGCAGTCCCGGGACCCCGGTGCACGAGCAGTACTTC.

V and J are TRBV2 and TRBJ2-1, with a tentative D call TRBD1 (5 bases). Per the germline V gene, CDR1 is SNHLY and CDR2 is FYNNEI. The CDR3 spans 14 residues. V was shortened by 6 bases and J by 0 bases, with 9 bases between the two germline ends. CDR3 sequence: CASSRVGSYNEQFF. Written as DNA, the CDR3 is TGTGCCAGCAGCAGGGTGGGCTCCTACAATGAGCAGTTCTTC.

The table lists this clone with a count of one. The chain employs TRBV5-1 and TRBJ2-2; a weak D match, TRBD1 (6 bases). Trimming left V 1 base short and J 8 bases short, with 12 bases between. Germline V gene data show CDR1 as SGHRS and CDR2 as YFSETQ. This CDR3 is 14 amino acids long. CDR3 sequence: CASSLYRDAGELFF. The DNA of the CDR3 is TGCGCCAGCAGCTTGTACAGGGATGCTGGGGAGCTGTTTTTT.

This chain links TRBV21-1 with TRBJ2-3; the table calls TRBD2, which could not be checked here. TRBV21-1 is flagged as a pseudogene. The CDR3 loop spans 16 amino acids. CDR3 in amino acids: CASIRQGDRPTDTQYF. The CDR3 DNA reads TGTGCCAGCATCCGCCAAGGAGACCGACCCACAGATACGCAGTATTTT.